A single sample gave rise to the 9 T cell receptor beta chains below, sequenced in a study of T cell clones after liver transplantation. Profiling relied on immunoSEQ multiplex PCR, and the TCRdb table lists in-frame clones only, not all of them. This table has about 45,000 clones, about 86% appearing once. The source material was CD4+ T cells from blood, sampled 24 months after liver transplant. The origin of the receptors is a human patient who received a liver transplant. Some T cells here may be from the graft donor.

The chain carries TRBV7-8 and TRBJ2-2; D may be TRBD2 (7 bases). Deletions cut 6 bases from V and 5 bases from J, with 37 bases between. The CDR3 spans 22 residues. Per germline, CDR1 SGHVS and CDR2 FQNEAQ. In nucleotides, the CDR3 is TGTGCCAGCAGTCCCACGTTAGGCGGGGGACACCGGGACAAAAGATGGACCGGGGAGCTGTTTTTT. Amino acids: CASSPTLGGGHRDKRWTGELFF.

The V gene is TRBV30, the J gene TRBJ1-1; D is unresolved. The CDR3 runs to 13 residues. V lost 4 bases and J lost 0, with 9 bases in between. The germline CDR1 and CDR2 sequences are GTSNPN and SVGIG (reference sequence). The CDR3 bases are TGTGCCTGGACCTCCCCCCTGAACACTGAAGCTTTCTTT. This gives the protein CAWTSPLNTEAFF.

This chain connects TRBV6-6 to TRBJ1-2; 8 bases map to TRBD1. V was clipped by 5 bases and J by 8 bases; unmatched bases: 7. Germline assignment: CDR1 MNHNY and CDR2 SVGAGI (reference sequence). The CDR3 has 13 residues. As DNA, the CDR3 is TGTGCCAGCAGTCAAACAGGGGGAGGCGGCTACACCTTC. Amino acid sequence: CASSQTGGGGYTF.

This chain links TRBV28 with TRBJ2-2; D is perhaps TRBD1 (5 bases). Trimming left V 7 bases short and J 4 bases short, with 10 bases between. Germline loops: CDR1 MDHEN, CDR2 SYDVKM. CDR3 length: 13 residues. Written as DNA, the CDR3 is TGTGCCAGCACGCAGGGCGGCACCGGGGAGCTGTTTTTT. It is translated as CASTQGGTGELFF.

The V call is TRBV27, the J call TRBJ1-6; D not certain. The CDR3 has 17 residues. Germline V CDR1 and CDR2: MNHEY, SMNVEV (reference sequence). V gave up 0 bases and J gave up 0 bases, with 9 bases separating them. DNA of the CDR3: TGTGCCAGCAGTTTATCGTACCAGAGCTCCTATAATTCACCCCTCCACTTT. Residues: CASSLSYQSSYNSPLHF.

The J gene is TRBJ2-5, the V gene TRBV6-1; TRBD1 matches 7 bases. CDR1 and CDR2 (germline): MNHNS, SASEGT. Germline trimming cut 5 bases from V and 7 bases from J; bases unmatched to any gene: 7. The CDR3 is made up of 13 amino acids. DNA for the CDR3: TGTGCCAGCAGTCCTACAGGGGCCGGGACCCAGTACTTC. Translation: CASSPTGAGTQYF.

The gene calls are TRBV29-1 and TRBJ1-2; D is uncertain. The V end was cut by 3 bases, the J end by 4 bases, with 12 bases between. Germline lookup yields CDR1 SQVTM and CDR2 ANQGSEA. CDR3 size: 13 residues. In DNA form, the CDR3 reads TGCAGCGTTGACCAAGCCGGGATCTATGGCTACACCTTC. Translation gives CSVDQAGIYGYTF.

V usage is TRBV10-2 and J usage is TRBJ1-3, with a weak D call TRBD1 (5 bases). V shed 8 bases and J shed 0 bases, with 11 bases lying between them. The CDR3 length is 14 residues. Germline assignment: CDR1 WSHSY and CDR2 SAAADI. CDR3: CASGDGSSGNTIYF. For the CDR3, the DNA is TGCGCCAGCGGGGACGGCTCCTCTGGAAACACCATATATTTT.

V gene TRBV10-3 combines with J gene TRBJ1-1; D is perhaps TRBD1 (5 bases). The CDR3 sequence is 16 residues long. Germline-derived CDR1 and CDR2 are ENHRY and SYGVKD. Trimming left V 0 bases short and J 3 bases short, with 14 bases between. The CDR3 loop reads CAISESSFRGDTEAFF. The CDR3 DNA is TGTGCCATCAGTGAGTCCTCCTTCCGAGGGGACACTGAAGCTTTCTTT.